The sequence of this TCR beta chain was determined in a study of shared T cell receptors in the human thymus (dated by TCRdb to the early 2020s). The study in broad terms: The study examined how self-reactive, shared T-cell receptor alpha chains are generated in the human thymus.

Remarks on this clone: The clone's antigen remains unknown. No much larger clone exists at a distance of one base, and base qualities are not known.

Library preparation used the immunoSEQ multiplex PCR assay. Drawn from immuneACCESS, this table holds only the in-frame rearrangements with V and J called that TCRdb kept. Clones are partly lost; checked studies trace under half to an unresolved V gene and leave the rest unexplained. Across this sample there are 500,000 to 850,000 clones, with around 87% seen only once. In total, the top ten clones hold over 0.008% of the sample. V is clipped by 6 bases and J by 1 base, and the sequence between their germline boundaries is 21 bases long. CDR1 MDHEN and CDR2 SYDVKM were looked up in the germline V gene. Counted from cysteine to phenylalanine, this CDR3 has 17 amino acids. The only DNA kept is the CDR3, 51 bases in frame from the first base. The sample was also reused in another study, on human thymus T cells. Drawing on the second study: Donors were immunologically healthy infants undergoing open corrective cardiac surgery for congenital heart defects in Finland. Thymus tissue was obtained as surgical resects removed during corrective cardiac surgery. Usage of V and J gene segments appeared to be biased in both the thymic and the peripheral blood repertoires. The related research reported highly overlapping thymic TCR repertoires among unrelated individuals. The study characterized TCR alpha and beta repertoires from about 8 infant thymus samples and a few related peripheral blood samples. The infant donors were roughly 6 to 250 days old, and the cohort included six males and a couple of females. Thymocytes were released mechanically from tissue and stored at -70 °C as pellets of roughly 9.5-31 million cells. A QIAsymphony instrument was used to extract genomic DNA from the frozen cell pellets. Using the immunoSEQ multiplex PCR assay, the TCRB and TCRAD loci were amplified from a standardized quantity of quality-controlled genomic DNA. Amplicons spanned the V(D)J region at a length sufficient to cover the CDR3 and identify V and J genes. Amplicon sequencing was performed on an Illumina platform through the commercial immunoSEQ service. Primer bias and sequencing errors were corrected as previously described, and TCRAD and TCRB were defined on the basis of the IMGT database. The repertoires were analysed using immunoSEQ Analyzer 3.0 and VDJTools for basic statistics, V/J segment usage, diversity estimates, rarefaction and pairwise overlap. To estimate diversity, the Chao1, ChaoE, Efron-Thisted, Shannon and inverse Simpson indices were applied, and diversity was also estimated on datasets down-sampled to the smallest sample. Repertoire overlap was assessed by strict matching of CDR3 nucleotide sequence, V gene and J gene, and clustering was done by Jaccard-based multidimensional scaling. On average, thymus samples yielded roughly 800,000 unique TCRB clonotypes, whereas blood samples yielded about 84,000.

The rearrangement combines TRBV28 with TRBJ2-5; a tentative D call is TRBD2 (5 bases match). Sequenced input: thymocytes. The clonotype comes from a boy in the first two years of life with a congenital heart defect. Donor details come from another sample of the same person, matched by shared clones. The CDR3 sequence is CASSARPTISGQETQYF. Read as DNA, the sequence is TGTGCCAGCAGCGCAAGGCCTACAATCAGCGGCCAAGAGACCCAGTACTTC.